These 19 T cell receptor beta chains share one sample of origin, sequenced in a study of blood T cells in healthy people across ages. A second PCR of roughly 7 to 11 cycles used a sample-barcoded 5' primer and a J-beta primer mix. TCRdb re-derived calls from the 5' RACE reads in MiXCR, one entry per CDR3 protein. The sample lists 1.5 million to 2 million distinct CDR3 sequences, about two fifths seen once, with approximately 22% in the top ten. Input material: blood. The receptors originated from a human donor in good health.

CDR3 in DNA: TGCAGTGCTAGAGCCCCTAGACGGGGCTTCTATGGCTACACCTTC. Translation: CSARAPRRGFYGYTF. This rearrangement joins TRBV20-1 to TRBJ1-2, with D possibly TRBD1 on 5 matching bases. The CDR3 has 15 residues. Germline loops: CDR1 DFQATT, CDR2 SNEGSKA (reference sequence). V lost 1 base and J lost 4, with 16 bases in between.

CDR3: CSAMAGGLINNSNQPQHF. CDR3 DNA: TGCAGTGCTATGGCCGGAGGACTAATCAACAATAGCAATCAGCCCCAGCATTTT. V is TRBV20-1 and J is TRBJ1-5; D not resolved. Trimming stripped 4 bases from V and 0 bases from J, with 22 bases between. The CDR3 runs to 18 residues. Germline loops: CDR1 DFQATT, CDR2 SNEGSKA (reference sequence).

This sequence joins TRBV20-1 and TRBJ2-1; D is possibly TRBD2 (6 bases). V shed 0 bases and J shed 0 bases, with 15 bases lying between them. The CDR3 extends over 17 amino acids. From germline, CDR1 is DFQATT and CDR2 SNEGSKA (reference sequence). CDR3 amino acids: CSARDFWRGDSYNEQFF. The DNA of the CDR3 is TGCAGTGCTAGAGATTTCTGGCGGGGCGACTCCTACAATGAGCAGTTCTTC.

This clonotype was found a few times. The rearrangement links TRBV13 to TRBJ2-3; D remains unclear. Trimming stripped 2 bases from V and 1 base from J, with 7 bases between. This CDR3 region has 14 residues. CDR1 PRHDT and CDR2 FYEKMQ come from the germline V gene (reference sequence). The CDR3 spells CASSLNPRTDTQYF. For the CDR3, the DNA is TGTGCCAGCAGCTTAAATCCGCGCACAGATACGCAGTATTTT.

The J gene is TRBJ2-1, the V gene TRBV28; D may correspond to TRBD1 or TRBD2 (5 bases each). The CDR3 extends over 14 amino acids. Trimming stripped 8 bases from V and 1 base from J, with 12 bases between. Germline V gives CDR1 MDHEN, CDR2 SYDVKM. The CDR3 nucleotides are TGTGCCAGCCAGCAGGGACCGTCCTACAATGAGCAGTTCTTC. It yields the protein CASQQGPSYNEQFF.

The J gene is TRBJ1-1, the V gene TRBV7-2; D is unresolved. Between the trimmed V and J ends, which lost 1 base and 8 bases, there was a span of 11 bases. There are 13 residues in the CDR3. Germline values: CDR1 SGHTA, CDR2 FQGNSA. CDR3 region: CASSLVLSAEAFF. As DNA, the CDR3 is TGTGCCAGCAGCTTAGTTCTTTCGGCCGAAGCTTTCTTT.

This clonotype was observed a single time. The chain couples TRBV7-2 to TRBJ1-1, with TRBD1 as a possible D gene (5 bases). The CDR3 spans 14 residues. V was pared by 4 bases and J by 3 bases, with 12 bases between. CDR1 SGHTA and CDR2 FQGNSA come from the germline V gene. As DNA, the CDR3 is TGTGCCAGCAGCTCCAAATCAGGGTACACTGAAGCTTTCTTT. Protein sequence: CASSSKSGYTEAFF. Using reference TRBV7-2 and TRBJ1-1 for the parts outside the CDR3, the full variable domain is GAGVSQSPSNKVTEKGKDVELRCDPISGHTALYWYRQSLGQGLEFLIYFQGNSAPDKSGLPSDRFSAERTGGSVSTLTIQRTQQEDSAVYLCASSSKSGYTEAFFGQGTRLTVV.

The chain combines TRBV28 with TRBJ2-5, with 13 bases aligning to TRBD2. Germline CDR1 is MDHEN and CDR2 is SYDVKM. With 6 bases clipped from V and 2 bases from J, the junction kept 21 bases outside the gene matches. The CDR3 runs to 21 residues. The CDR3 coding sequence is TGTGCCAGCAGGGGGGAGGGAACTAGCGGGGGGGCTAGGATGTCTCAAGAGACCCAGTACTTC. This codes for CASRGEGTSGGARMSQETQYF. Full variable domain (remainder filled in from reference TRBV28 and TRBJ2-5): DVKVTQSSRYLVKRTGEKVFLECVQDMDHENMFWYRQDPGLGLRLIYFSYDVKMKEKGDIPEGYSVSREKKERFSLILESASTNQTSMYLCASRGEGTSGGARMSQETQYFGPGTRLLVL.

The chain recombines TRBV12-5 with TRBJ1-2, with D maybe TRBD1 (5 bases). Trimming took off 3 bases at V and 8 bases at J, with 22 bases between the two ends. Germline-derived CDR1 and CDR2 are LGHNT and FRNRAP. The CDR3 sequence is 16 residues long. In nucleotides, the CDR3 is TGTGCTAGTGGTTTTCAGACAGCGAGCGCCTCAGGCGGCTACACCTTC. The encoded protein is CASGFQTASASGGYTF.

The sample holds many counts of this clonotype. CDR3 loop: CASSPRDSSYNEQFF. The CDR3 nucleotides are TGTGCCAGCAGTCCCCGGGACAGCTCTTACAATGAGCAGTTCTTC. J is TRBJ2-1 and V is TRBV12-3 or TRBV12-4; TRBD1 matches 7 bases. The length of the CDR3 is 15 residues. J was trimmed by 4 bases and V by 5 bases; bases with no gene match: 8.

This clonotype was observed a few times. The chain recombines TRBV20-1 with TRBJ2-1, with no clear D. Trimming took off 0 bases at V and 4 bases at J, with 13 bases between the two ends. The CDR3 consists of 15 residues. From germline, CDR1 is DFQATT and CDR2 SNEGSKA (reference sequence). As DNA, the CDR3 is TGCAGTGCTAGAGACCCCTTGCAGAGGTACAATGAGCAGTTCTTC. It specifies CSARDPLQRYNEQFF.

The J gene is TRBJ1-2, the V gene TRBV12-3 or TRBV12-4, with a possible D match to TRBD1 (6 bases). This CDR3 contains 13 residues. Trimming pared 5 bases from V and 6 bases from J, leaving 13 bases between. The CDR3, as DNA: TGTGCCAGCAGTATCGGGACACCTGATGGCTACACCTTC. Its translation is CASSIGTPDGYTF.

The V call is TRBV4-2, the J call TRBJ1-3; D call uncertain. The germline V gene encodes CDR1 LGHNA and CDR2 YNFKEQ. This CDR3 has 16 amino acids. Trimming cost V 0 bases and J 4 bases, with 13 bases left between them. The DNA of the CDR3 is TGTGCCAGCAGCCAAGAGGCAAACCACCACGGAAACACCATATATTTT. Translating gives CASSQEANHHGNTIYF.

The chain carries TRBV5-5 and TRBJ2-2, with unresolved D. Germline values: CDR1 SGHKS, CDR2 YYEKEE (reference sequence). The CDR3 runs to 15 residues. Trimming pared 2 bases from V and 3 bases from J, leaving 11 bases between. CDR3 amino acids: CASSLGILDTGELFF. In DNA form, the CDR3 reads TGTGCCAGCAGCTTAGGTATTTTGGACACCGGGGAGCTGTTTTTT.

As regards this clonotype: Just one base apart from a much larger clone, this may be a read error. V is TRBV7-9 and J is TRBJ2-1, with D possibly called TRBD1 or TRBD2 (5 bases each). In germline, CDR1 is SEHNR, CDR2 FQNEAQ (reference sequence). The CDR3 contains 15 residues. The CDR3 DNA reads TGTGTCAGCAGCTTAGAGGGGCCCCCCTACAATGAGCAGTTCTTC. As protein: CVSSLEGPPYNEQFF.

This clonotype was seen a handful of times. The chain employs TRBV7-2 and TRBJ2-7, with a possible D match to TRBD1 (5 bases). Trimming pared 1 base from V and 5 bases from J, leaving 15 bases between. Per germline, CDR1 SGHTA and CDR2 FQGNSA. The CDR3 has 15 amino acids. Here the CDR3 DNA reads TGTGCCAGCAGCTTAGTCGCTGGGGCGGCCGACGAGCAGTACTTC. It codes for CASSLVAGAADEQYF.

This clonotype was observed a handful of times. The V call is TRBV9, the J call TRBJ1-2; D call uncertain. The CDR3 contains 12 residues. Deletions cut 6 bases from V and 3 bases from J, with 9 bases between. Germline V gives CDR1 SGDLS, CDR2 YYNGEE. Here the CDR3 DNA reads TGTGCCAGCAACCCGCCAGACTATGGCTACACCTTC. It specifies CASNPPDYGYTF.

The chain employs TRBV5-6 and TRBJ2-7, with D unclear. Germline CDR1 is SGHDT and CDR2 is YYEEEE. The CDR3 length is 15 residues. Trimming took 1 base from V and 0 from J, leaving 11 bases between them. The CDR3 region is CASSLLGASSYEQYF. DNA for the CDR3: TGTGCCAGCAGCTTGCTGGGCGCAAGCTCCTACGAGCAGTACTTC.

The V and J genes are TRBV29-1 and TRBJ1-2; maybe TRBD1 (5 bases). CDR1 and CDR2 (germline): SQVTM, ANQGSEA. CDR3 length equals 12 residues. The CDR3 sequence: CSVSGTLNGYTF. The CDR3 bases are TGCAGTGTTTCCGGGACCTTAAACGGCTACACCTTC.